This entry lists 4 T cell receptor beta chains sequenced from one sample in a study of cytomegalovirus exposure and HLA in healthy donors. It was with 60 Vbeta and 13 Jbeta primers that the PCR ran. Method: immunoSEQ multiplex PCR; TCRdb's copy keeps in-frame clones and lacks some. The sample holds some 140,000 clones, 80% seen once. The sample consisted of PBMCs. All receptors come from a middle-aged woman in good health and CMV-seropositive.

The rearrangement joins TRBV19 to TRBJ2-2, with D perhaps TRBD1 (5 bases). CDR1 LNHDA and CDR2 SQIVND come from the germline V gene (reference sequence). V was cut by 0 bases and J by 4 bases, with 12 bases left in between. The CDR3 runs to 16 residues. Written as DNA, the CDR3 is TGTGCCAGTAGTATAGATTCGCTCAGGGTCACCGGGGAGCTGTTTTTT. Amino acids: CASSIDSLRVTGELFF.

This clone appeared a few times. V is TRBV5-4 and J is TRBJ1-2; 10 nucleotides align to TRBD1. This CDR3 spans 13 amino acids. Trimming at V came to 5 bases and at J to 5 bases, leaving 3 bases not matched to a gene. Germline V gene sequence: CDR1 SGHNT, CDR2 YYREEE (reference sequence). The CDR3 coding sequence is TGTGCCAGCAGACGGGACAGGGGATATGGCTACACCTTC. Protein: CASRRDRGYGYTF.

The chain has TRBV6-1 and TRBJ1-2, with 8 nucleotides matching TRBD1. After removal of 0 bases from V and 2 bases from J, the junction contained 5 bases not matched to a gene. This CDR3 contains 16 residues. Germline CDR1 reads MNHNS; CDR2 reads SASEGT. As DNA, the CDR3 is TGTGCCAGCAGTGAAGCCCAGGGGGCCGGGAACTATGGCTACACCTTC. Protein: CASSEAQGAGNYGYTF.

Only one count was recorded for this clone. The chain carries TRBV19 and TRBJ1-5; a weak D match, TRBD1 (5 bases). Germline V gene data show CDR1 as LNHDA and CDR2 as SQIVND (reference sequence). The CDR3 is 15 residues long. V lost 6 bases and J 3 bases, leaving 15 bases between the germline ends. The CDR3 DNA reads TGTGCCAGTAGCCCCACAGGCGTATTCAATCAGCCCCAGCATTTT. This codes for CASSPTGVFNQPQHF.